This TCR beta chain was captured by sequencing in a study of cytomegalovirus exposure and HLA in healthy donors. Whole-study results and caveats: A classifier reportedly called cytomegalovirus status with high sensitivity and specificity. The listing of roughly 160 TCR beta chains classed them as cytomegalovirus-associated. Despite most TCR sequences being rare, some public TCRs occurred in many donors. According to a later analysis, TCR clusters from the first cohort tended to co-occur in the 120 or so validation repertoires.

Turning to this clone: The antigen remains undetermined.

Data came from immunoSEQ multiplex PCR; TCRdb stores just in-frame clones and leaves some out. This table holds around 140,000 clones, around 86% found once. Trimming took off 8 bases at V and 7 bases at J, with 17 bases between the two ends. From germline, CDR1 is MNHNS and CDR2 SASEGT. There are 13 residues in the CDR3. The gene calls are TRBV6-1 and TRBJ1-1, with D unclear. Sequencing used PBMCs. The TCR originated in a man younger than 35 in good health and CMV-seropositive. CDR3 amino acids: CASGISGPYEAFF. The CDR3 DNA sequence: TGTGCCAGCGGTATTAGCGGACCGTATGAAGCTTTCTTT.